Reported below is one T cell receptor beta chain. Antigen: not known. This CDR3 is built from 14 residues. The V gene lost 4 bases and the J gene lost 2 bases, with 15 bases spanning the gap. Germline-derived CDR1 and CDR2 are SQVTM and ANQGSEA. This sample is part of a study of cytomegalovirus exposure and HLA in healthy donors. Overall study results and limits: Within the 90 to 150 validation repertoires, first-cohort TCR clusters tended to co-occur, according to a later analysis. Reports indicated that the classifier achieved high specificity and sensitivity in diagnosing cytomegalovirus status. There were some public TCRs occurring in many donors, but most TCR sequences were rare. There were a few CMV-associated chains whose specificity for CMV antigens was confirmed in vitro.

TCRdb's table, derived via immunoSEQ multiplex PCR, lists solely in-frame clones and lacks some. Of roughly 130,000 clones in the sample, about 88% were seen once. Material: PBMCs. The TCR sequence derives from a man aged 25-45 years in good health and CMV-seronegative. V gene TRBV29-1 combines with J gene TRBJ2-7; possible D gene TRBD2, 5 bases. The CDR3 is CSVVFLRDAYEQYF. CDR3 in DNA: TGCAGCGTTGTTTTTCTGAGGGATGCCTACGAGCAGTACTTC.